In this sample, the clone carrying this T cell receptor beta chain turned up once. This entry is derived from a study of monozygotic twins with cystic fibrosis. CDR1 MGHRA and CDR2 YSYEKL come from the germline V gene. V was pared by 0 bases and J by 3 bases, with 12 bases of the junction left unmatched. The CDR3 is 18 residues long. The assay was immunoSEQ multiplex PCR, and TCRdb's table has in-frame clones only and misses some. The sample yields approximately 11,000 clones, around 85% seen once. This clonotype originated in a young man with cystic fibrosis. The sample taken for sequencing was blood. J is TRBJ2-7 and V is TRBV4-1; 9 bases agree with TRBD2. The CDR3 region is CASSQDLGSSGSIYEQYF. CDR3 DNA: TGCGCCAGCAGCCAAGATCTTGGGAGTAGCGGGAGCATCTACGAGCAGTACTTC.